The rows below give T cell receptor beta chains drawn from one sample of a study of long-term antiretroviral therapy in people with HIV. Method: immunoSEQ multiplex PCR; TCRdb's copy keeps in-frame clones and lacks some. The table has 25,000 to 30,000 clones, about 82% seen once. This specimen consisted of unsorted PBMCs, obtained 0.8 years after starting antiretroviral therapy. The receptors derive from a woman aged 25 to 39 with HIV. CDR3s include the opening cysteine and the closing phenylalanine or tryptophan. Each record gives: V gene, J gene, clone size, D gene, CDR3 protein, CDR3 DNA. A D gene is named only where the DNA matches it firmly. Clone size, where shown, is once, few, many, or a class for clones that have expanded.

v_call: TRBV7-8; j_call: TRBJ2-2; clone_size: NA; d_call: NA; cdr3_aa: CASSLEPFPSTGELFF; cdr3_nt: TGTGCCAGCAGCTTAGAGCCATTTCCAAGCACCGGGGAGCTGTTTTTT
v_call: TRBV10-1; j_call: TRBJ1-2; clone_size: NA; d_call: TRBD1; cdr3_aa: CASSEPSRRLTGGAGYTF; cdr3_nt: TGCGCCAGCAGTGAGCCCTCGAGGAGGTTAACAGGGGGCGCAGGCTACACCTTC
v_call: TRBV7-9; j_call: TRBJ2-1; clone_size: once; d_call: TRBD1; cdr3_aa: CASSAPGQNHNEQFF; cdr3_nt: TGTGCCAGCAGCGCCCCGGGACAGAATCACAATGAGCAGTTCTTC
v_call: TRBV5-1; j_call: TRBJ1-2; clone_size: NA; d_call: TRBD1; cdr3_aa: CASSLAGTGDFGYTF; cdr3_nt: TGCGCCAGCAGCTTGGCCGGGACAGGGGATTTTGGCTACACCTTC
v_call: TRBV7-9; j_call: TRBJ1-5; clone_size: NA; d_call: TRBD1; cdr3_aa: CASSLQGEDQPQHF; cdr3_nt: TGTGCCAGCAGCTTACAGGGGGAGGATCAGCCCCAGCATTTT
v_call: TRBV5-1; j_call: TRBJ1-3; clone_size: NA; d_call: NA; cdr3_aa: CASSPGSGNTIYF; cdr3_nt: TGCGCCAGCTCACCCGGTTCTGGAAACACCATATATTTT
v_call: TRBV5-4; j_call: TRBJ1-4; clone_size: NA; d_call: NA; cdr3_aa: CASSLGRPGNEKLFF; cdr3_nt: TGTGCCAGCAGCTTGGGGCGGCCGGGGAATGAAAAACTGTTTTTT
v_call: TRBV5-5; j_call: TRBJ1-6; clone_size: NA; d_call: NA; cdr3_aa: CASSLQVHTYNSPLHF; cdr3_nt: TGTGCCAGCAGCTTACAGGTTCATACATATAATTCACCCCTCCACTTT
v_call: TRBV30; j_call: TRBJ1-1; clone_size: NA; d_call: NA; cdr3_aa: CAWSRTVNTEAFF; cdr3_nt: TGTGCCTGGAGTCGGACAGTGAACACTGAAGCTTTCTTT
v_call: TRBV6-6; j_call: TRBJ1-2; clone_size: NA; d_call: TRBD1; cdr3_aa: CASKQGLGYGYTF; cdr3_nt: TGTGCCAGTAAACAGGGGCTGGGCTATGGCTACACCTTC
v_call: TRBV5-6; j_call: TRBJ1-1; clone_size: NA; d_call: NA; cdr3_aa: CASSFGDKNTEAFF; cdr3_nt: TGTGCCAGCAGCTTTGGGGACAAGAACACTGAAGCTTTCTTT
v_call: TRBV14; j_call: TRBJ2-3; clone_size: NA; d_call: NA; cdr3_aa: CASSQRQGTDTQYF; cdr3_nt: TGTGCCAGCAGCCAACGACAAGGCACAGATACGCAGTATTTT
v_call: TRBV25-1; j_call: TRBJ1-2; clone_size: NA; d_call: NA; cdr3_aa: CASSVPSGGYTF; cdr3_nt: TGTGCCAGCAGTGTACCCTCCGGTGGCTACACCTTC
v_call: TRBV27; j_call: TRBJ1-6; clone_size: NA; d_call: NA; cdr3_aa: CASSFKGVGWPNSPLHF; cdr3_nt: TGTGCCAGCAGTTTTAAAGGGGTAGGGTGGCCAAATTCACCCCTCCACTTT
v_call: TRBV5-6; j_call: TRBJ2-2; clone_size: NA; d_call: NA; cdr3_aa: CASRYEPGTHTTGELFF; cdr3_nt: TGTGCCAGCAGATATGAACCCGGGACACATACCACCGGGGAGCTGTTTTTT
v_call: TRBV7-3; j_call: TRBJ2-2; clone_size: NA; d_call: TRBD1; cdr3_aa: CASSPSPGQTLTGELFF; cdr3_nt: TGTGCCAGCAGCCCAAGCCCGGGACAGACCCTCACCGGGGAGCTGTTTTTT
v_call: TRBV7-2; j_call: TRBJ2-1; clone_size: NA; d_call: NA; cdr3_aa: CASLTPLGPSYNEQFF; cdr3_nt: TGTGCCAGCTTGACCCCCCTAGGCCCCTCCTACAATGAGCAGTTCTTC
v_call: TRBV5-1; j_call: TRBJ1-2; clone_size: few; d_call: TRBD1; cdr3_aa: CASSPGQAGGYTF; cdr3_nt: TGCGCCAGCAGCCCGGGACAGGCGGGTGGCTACACCTTC
v_call: TRBV7-2; j_call: TRBJ1-4; clone_size: NA; d_call: NA; cdr3_aa: CASSSDGIFNEKLFF; cdr3_nt: TGTGCCAGCAGTTCGGACGGGATCTTTAATGAAAAACTGTTTTTT
v_call: TRBV4-2; j_call: TRBJ2-2; clone_size: once; d_call: TRBD2; cdr3_aa: CASSPSGVSGELFF; cdr3_nt: TGTGCCAGCAGCCCCAGCGGGGTAAGCGGGGAGCTGTTTTTT
v_call: TRBV27; j_call: TRBJ2-3; clone_size: once; d_call: NA; cdr3_aa: CASSLRGPYTDTQYF; cdr3_nt: TGTGCCAGCAGTCTTCGAGGTCCTTACACAGATACGCAGTATTTT
v_call: TRBV21-1; j_call: TRBJ1-5; clone_size: NA; d_call: NA; cdr3_aa: CASSKEGWDQPQHF; cdr3_nt: TGTGCCAGCAGCAAAGAAGGGTGGGATCAGCCCCAGCATTTT
v_call: TRBV30; j_call: TRBJ1-3; clone_size: NA; d_call: NA; cdr3_aa: CAWRGDSYSGNTIYF; cdr3_nt: TGTGCCTGGAGGGGGGACTCCTACTCTGGAAACACCATATATTTT
v_call: TRBV4-1; j_call: TRBJ1-3; clone_size: NA; d_call: NA; cdr3_aa: CASSQEPIVGNTIYF; cdr3_nt: TGCGCCAGCAGCCAAGAACCGATAGTCGGAAACACCATATATTTT
v_call: TRBV10-3; j_call: TRBJ2-2; clone_size: NA; d_call: TRBD2; cdr3_aa: CAIRGGPNTGELFF; cdr3_nt: TGTGCCATTCGGGGGGGGCCGAACACCGGGGAGCTGTTTTTT
v_call: TRBV10-2; j_call: TRBJ2-5; clone_size: NA; d_call: TRBD1; cdr3_aa: CASSESQQGAQETQYF; cdr3_nt: TGCGCCAGCAGTGAGTCACAACAGGGGGCCCAAGAGACCCAGTACTTC
v_call: TRBV15; j_call: TRBJ1-1; clone_size: NA; d_call: NA; cdr3_aa: CATSRAGGNTEAFF; cdr3_nt: TGTGCCACCAGCAGAGCGGGGGGGAACACTGAAGCTTTCTTT
v_call: TRBV5-6; j_call: TRBJ1-2; clone_size: NA; d_call: NA; cdr3_aa: CASSRQRQANYGYTF; cdr3_nt: TGTGCCAGCAGCAGACAACGACAGGCTAACTATGGCTACACCTTC
v_call: TRBV4-2; j_call: TRBJ1-1; clone_size: NA; d_call: TRBD1; cdr3_aa: CASSQDRRAGGTEAFF; cdr3_nt: TGTGCCAGCAGCCAAGATCGAAGGGCAGGGGGCACTGAAGCTTTCTTT
v_call: TRBV7-9; j_call: TRBJ2-5; clone_size: NA; d_call: TRBD1; cdr3_aa: CASSFLWGQTKETQYF; cdr3_nt: TGTGCCAGCAGCTTCTTATGGGGACAGACCAAAGAGACCCAGTACTTC
v_call: TRBV27; j_call: TRBJ2-4; clone_size: NA; d_call: NA; cdr3_aa: CASSPRKGGTRAKNIQYF; cdr3_nt: TGTGCCAGCAGTCCTAGGAAAGGAGGGACGAGGGCCAAAAACATTCAGTACTTC
v_call: TRBV19; j_call: TRBJ2-3; clone_size: NA; d_call: TRBD2; cdr3_aa: CASSGQSLAGGTDTQYF; cdr3_nt: TGTGCCAGTAGTGGCCAGAGCCTAGCGGGGGGCACAGATACGCAGTATTTT
v_call: TRBV7-9; j_call: TRBJ2-3; clone_size: NA; d_call: TRBD1; cdr3_aa: CASRDGQGITDTQYF; cdr3_nt: TGTGCCAGCAGAGATGGACAGGGAATCACAGATACGCAGTATTTT
v_call: TRBV6-1; j_call: TRBJ1-2; clone_size: NA; d_call: NA; cdr3_aa: CASHTGRRSLDF; cdr3_nt: TGTGCCAGTCATACAGGGCGTAGGTCCTTAGACTTC
v_call: TRBV5-6; j_call: TRBJ1-1; clone_size: NA; d_call: NA; cdr3_aa: CASSLSDVRTEAFF; cdr3_nt: TGTGCCAGCAGCTTATCGGACGTGCGCACTGAAGCTTTCTTT
v_call: TRBV5-1; j_call: TRBJ2-1; clone_size: NA; d_call: TRBD2; cdr3_aa: CASRAGLAGGDEQFF; cdr3_nt: TGCGCCAGCAGAGCCGGACTAGCGGGGGGGGATGAGCAGTTCTTC
v_call: TRBV4-1; j_call: TRBJ1-3; clone_size: NA; d_call: NA; cdr3_aa: CASSQVSLGSGNTIYF; cdr3_nt: TGCGCCAGCAGCCAAGTGTCCCTAGGCTCTGGAAACACCATATATTTT
v_call: TRBV5-6; j_call: TRBJ2-3; clone_size: NA; d_call: TRBD2; cdr3_aa: CASSLRTSGGTDTQYF; cdr3_nt: TGTGCCAGCAGCCTTAGGACTAGCGGGGGCACAGATACGCAGTATTTT
v_call: TRBV9; j_call: TRBJ1-2; clone_size: NA; d_call: NA; cdr3_aa: CASSDTGYGYTF; cdr3_nt: TGTGCCAGCAGCGATACAGGGTATGGCTACACCTTC
v_call: TRBV19; j_call: TRBJ1-1; clone_size: NA; d_call: NA; cdr3_aa: CASTHSGLGAEAFF; cdr3_nt: TGTGCCAGCACTCATTCCGGATTAGGGGCTGAAGCTTTCTTT
v_call: TRBV2; j_call: TRBJ1-6; clone_size: NA; d_call: NA; cdr3_aa: CASSERGRSYNSPLHF; cdr3_nt: TGTGCCAGCAGTGAAAGGGGACGGAGTTATAATTCACCCCTCCACTTT
v_call: TRBV25-1; j_call: TRBJ1-1; clone_size: NA; d_call: NA; cdr3_aa: CASSEGRGTEAFF; cdr3_nt: TGTGCCAGCAGTGAGGGCCGGGGCACTGAAGCTTTCTTT
v_call: TRBV19; j_call: TRBJ2-2; clone_size: NA; d_call: NA; cdr3_aa: CASSIVVNTGELFF; cdr3_nt: TGTGCCAGTAGTATAGTGGTGAACACCGGGGAGCTGTTTTTT
v_call: TRBV9; j_call: TRBJ2-5; clone_size: NA; d_call: NA; cdr3_aa: CASKEIQETQYF; cdr3_nt: TGTGCCAGCAAGGAGATCCAAGAGACCCAGTACTTC
v_call: TRBV18; j_call: TRBJ1-1; clone_size: NA; d_call: NA; cdr3_aa: CASSPPSTTEAFF; cdr3_nt: TGTGCCAGCTCACCACCCTCAACTACTGAAGCTTTCTTT
v_call: TRBV6-1; j_call: TRBJ1-3; clone_size: NA; d_call: NA; cdr3_aa: CASSEPPGGSGNTIYF; cdr3_nt: TGTGCCAGCAGTGAACCGCCGGGCGGCTCTGGAAACACCATATATTTT
v_call: TRBV5-1; j_call: TRBJ1-1; clone_size: NA; d_call: NA; cdr3_aa: CASSLAASVGTEAFF; cdr3_nt: TGCGCCAGCAGCTTGGCCGCGTCAGTCGGCACTGAAGCTTTCTTT
v_call: TRBV28; j_call: TRBJ1-2; clone_size: NA; d_call: TRBD1; cdr3_aa: CASSGTGARHGYTF; cdr3_nt: TGTGCCAGCAGTGGCACAGGGGCCCGGCATGGCTACACCTTC
v_call: TRBV4-1; j_call: TRBJ1-1; clone_size: NA; d_call: TRBD1; cdr3_aa: CASSQSGTGNTEAFF; cdr3_nt: TGCGCCAGCAGCCAATCAGGGACAGGGAACACTGAAGCTTTCTTT
v_call: TRBV18; j_call: TRBJ1-2; clone_size: NA; d_call: NA; cdr3_aa: CASSPGTIENYGYTF; cdr3_nt: TGTGCCAGCTCACCGGGAACAATTGAAAACTATGGCTACACCTTC
v_call: TRBV18; j_call: TRBJ1-4; clone_size: once; d_call: TRBD1; cdr3_aa: CASSSGTGYNEKLFF; cdr3_nt: TGTGCCAGCTCATCCGGGACAGGGTATAATGAAAAACTGTTTTTT
v_call: TRBV19; j_call: TRBJ1-1; clone_size: NA; d_call: NA; cdr3_aa: CASSIILRDLNTEAFF; cdr3_nt: TGTGCCAGTAGTATAATTTTGCGGGACCTGAACACTGAAGCTTTCTTT
v_call: TRBV27; j_call: TRBJ1-5; clone_size: NA; d_call: TRBD1; cdr3_aa: CASSYTGTGGENQPQHF; cdr3_nt: TGTGCCAGCAGTTATACCGGGACAGGGGGCGAAAATCAGCCCCAGCATTTT
v_call: TRBV14; j_call: TRBJ2-3; clone_size: NA; d_call: NA; cdr3_aa: CASSQDSVGAPSFFRDTQYF; cdr3_nt: TGTGCCAGCAGCCAAGATTCGGTTGGCGCCCCCAGCTTCTTCAGAGATACGCAGTATTTT